Shown below are 10 T cell receptor beta chains from a single sample sequenced in a study of regulatory T cells. The PCR used 52 TRBV and 13 TRBJ primers. TCRdb's copy holds only in-frame clones and misses some; the assay was immunoSEQ multiplex PCR. The table records about 20,000 clones, under 95% of them present only once. Sequencing was performed on CD8+ T cells sorted from blood. Every receptor here comes from a child under 10 years old with CD3G deficiency.

This clone was seen once. The chain combines TRBV4-1 with TRBJ2-3; no definite D call. Germline CDR1 is MGHRA and CDR2 is YSYEKL. V was pared by 3 bases and J by 2 bases, with 12 bases between. The CDR3 loop spans 15 amino acids. The chain's CDR3 is CASSQGSSYTDTQYF. The CDR3 region has the DNA TGCGCCAGCAGCCAGGGCAGTTCGTACACAGATACGCAGTATTTT.

The V and J genes are TRBV5-1 and TRBJ2-7, with a tentative D call TRBD2 (6 bases). The germline gives CDR1 SGHRS, CDR2 YFSETQ. CDR3 length: 12 amino acids. V lost 0 bases and J 7 bases, leaving 8 bases between the germline ends. The CDR3 sequence is CASSLGRGEQYF. CDR3 coding DNA: TGCGCCAGCAGCTTGGGGCGGGGAGAGCAGTACTTC.

The V gene is TRBV28, the J gene TRBJ2-7, with D possibly being TRBD2 (7 bases). CDR1 and CDR2 from the germline V gene are MDHEN and SYDVKM. The CDR3 length is 13 residues. Trimming left V 3 bases short and J 5 bases short, with 11 bases between. CDR3 loop: CASSFGGPNEQYF. CDR3 DNA sequence: TGTGCCAGCAGTTTCGGGGGGCCCAACGAGCAGTACTTC.

The chain joins TRBV28 to TRBJ1-2; D unresolved. Trimming pared 4 bases from V and 4 bases from J, leaving 13 bases between. Per the germline V gene, CDR1 is MDHEN and CDR2 is SYDVKM. This CDR3 spans 14 amino acids. CDR3 amino acids: CASSYAAYPYGYTF. CDR3 coding DNA: TGTGCCAGCAGTTATGCAGCTTATCCCTATGGCTACACCTTC.

V is TRBV5-1 and J is TRBJ2-3, with a tentative D call TRBD2 (5 bases). The CDR3 is 14 residues long. The V end was cut by 4 bases, the J end by 5 bases, with 14 bases between. Germline V gene sequence: CDR1 SGHRS, CDR2 YFSETQ. CDR3 region: CASSTAGFGDTQYF. The DNA of the CDR3 is TGCGCCAGCAGCACGGCGGGCTTCGGAGATACGCAGTATTTT.

The chain links TRBV4-1 to TRBJ2-7; D gene uncertain. Germline CDR1 reads MGHRA; CDR2 reads YSYEKL. Trimming took 1 base from V and 3 from J, leaving 7 bases between them. CDR3 length equals 13 residues. CDR3 DNA: TGCGCCAGCAGCCAAGGGTGGGGCTACGAGCAGTACTTC. Protein sequence: CASSQGWGYEQYF.

The rearrangement joins TRBV21-1 to TRBJ2-7; no DNA check was done on the table's D call, TRBD2. TRBV21-1 is annotated as a pseudogene. The CDR3 has 21 residues. CDR3: CASTVAFRISGPDWGGYEQYF. CDR3 sequence (DNA): TGTGCCAGCACTGTAGCGTTTCGGATAAGCGGCCCGGATTGGGGGGGCTACGAGCAGTACTTC.

V is TRBV28 and J is TRBJ2-1; no reliable D call. Trimming left V 4 bases short and J 1 base short, with 8 bases between. This CDR3 has 14 residues. CDR1 MDHEN and CDR2 SYDVKM come from the germline V gene. CDR3 DNA: TGTGCCAGCAGTTCGGTGGGATCCTACAATGAGCAGTTCTTC. Its protein is CASSSVGSYNEQFF.

The V and J genes are TRBV28 and TRBJ2-7; D gene ambiguous. In germline, CDR1 is MDHEN, CDR2 SYDVKM. The CDR3 runs to 13 residues. V was trimmed by 3 bases and J by 7 bases, leaving 13 bases between them. CDR3 bases: TGTGCCAGCAGTTTCACGGAAGTGGGTGAGCAGTACTTC. It is translated as CASSFTEVGEQYF. Full variable domain (missing parts from reference TRBV28 and TRBJ2-7): DVKVTQSSRYLVKRTGEKVFLECVQDMDHENMFWYRQDPGLGLRLIYFSYDVKMKEKGDIPEGYSVSREKKERFSLILESASTNQTSMYLCASSFTEVGEQYFGPGTRLTVT.

V and J are TRBV28 and TRBJ2-1; D tentatively reads TRBD1 or TRBD2 (5 bases each). The CDR3 is made up of 14 amino acids. CDR1 MDHEN and CDR2 SYDVKM come from the germline V gene. Between the trimmed V and J ends, which lost 6 bases and 5 bases, there was a span of 14 bases. Here the CDR3 DNA reads TGTGCCAGCAGCCAAATGGGACCCAACAATGAGCAGTTCTTC. This gives the protein CASSQMGPNNEQFF.